This entry lists 15 T cell receptor beta chains sequenced from one sample in a study of PD-1 blockade in mismatch repair-deficient tumors. Some clones are missing from TCRdb's copy, which holds only in-frame ones; the method was immunoSEQ multiplex PCR. The table has some 51,000 clones, roughly 80% seen once. The input for sequencing was peripheral blood, taken approximately 20 weeks after starting pembrolizumab. Receptors originate from an adult with mismatch repair-deficient cancer.

V usage is TRBV6-5 and J usage is TRBJ2-1; TRBD2 agrees at 12 bases. There are 15 residues in the CDR3. CDR1 and CDR2 (germline): MNHEY, SVGAGI. V was pared by 8 bases and J by 6 bases, with 8 bases of the junction left unmatched. CDR3 loop: CASRLAGVLSNEQFF. The CDR3 DNA is TGTGCCAGCCGACTAGCGGGAGTTCTTTCCAATGAGCAGTTCTTC.

The chain has TRBV7-9 and TRBJ2-1; TRBD2 aligns across 14 bases. This CDR3 region has 16 residues. The germline V gene encodes CDR1 SEHNR and CDR2 FQNEAQ (reference sequence). With 3 bases clipped from V and 8 bases from J, the junction kept 6 bases outside the gene matches. CDR3 sequence (DNA): TGTGCCAGCAGCTTGCGGACTAGCGGGAGGATTGATGAGCAGTTCTTC. Amino acids: CASSLRTSGRIDEQFF.

This sequence joins TRBV9 and TRBJ2-4; D uncertain. This CDR3 region has 12 residues. The V end lost 7 bases, the J end lost 0 bases, and 5 bases lay between the germline ends. Germline V gives CDR1 SGDLS, CDR2 YYNGEE. The CDR3 coding sequence is TGTGCCAGCGAAATAGCCAAAAACATTCAGTACTTC. This sequence encodes CASEIAKNIQYF. Together with reference TRBV9 and TRBJ2-4, the CDR3 gives the full variable domain: DSGVTQTPKHLITATGQRVTLRCSPRSGDLSVYWYQQSLDQGLQFLIQYYNGEERAKGNILERFSAQQFPDLHSELNLSSLELGDSALYFCASEIAKNIQYFGAGTRLSVL.

V is TRBV5-1 and J is TRBJ1-1; maybe TRBD1 (5 bases). CDR3 length: 14 residues. V dropped 5 bases and J dropped 1 base, with 12 bases sitting between them. From germline, CDR1 is SGHRS and CDR2 YFSETQ. This chain's CDR3 is CASSRDPENTEAFF. The CDR3 DNA reads TGCGCCAGCAGTCGGGACCCCGAGAACACTGAAGCTTTCTTT.

Details on this clone: In the same sample, other DNA sequences code for this CDR3. The chain joins TRBV19 to TRBJ2-1, with 8 bases lining up with TRBD2. The CDR3 totals 15 residues. The V gene end was trimmed by 3 bases and the J gene end by 9 bases; junction bases not matched to a gene: 10. Germline V gene data show CDR1 as LNHDA and CDR2 as SQIVND (reference sequence). CDR3 sequence: CASSIGTSRMGEQFF. The CDR3 bases are TGTGCCAGTAGTATCGGGACTAGTCGGATGGGTGAGCAGTTCTTC.

This clone was counted only a few times. V is TRBV5-1 and J is TRBJ1-3; TRBD1 is a possible D gene (6 bases). CDR3 length equals 16 residues. V was cut by 6 bases and J by 1 base, with 17 bases left in between. Germline V CDR1 and CDR2: SGHRS, YFSETQ. The CDR3 is CASTRGGQGSGNTIYF. The CDR3 region has the DNA TGCGCCAGCACCCGCGGTGGGCAGGGGTCTGGAAACACCATATATTTT.

The V gene is TRBV13, the J gene TRBJ2-2; D perhaps matches TRBD1 (5 bases). Germline V lookup: CDR1 PRHDT, CDR2 FYEKMQ (reference sequence). The CDR3 is 15 amino acids. Trimming pared 5 bases from V and 2 bases from J, leaving 12 bases between. For the CDR3, the DNA is TGTGCCAGCAGCCTCAGGACAACCAACACCGGGGAGCTGTTTTTT. It is translated as CASSLRTTNTGELFF.

The rearrangement uses TRBV23-1 and TRBJ2-7; 7 bases line up with TRBD1. TRBV23-1 is recorded as an ORF, its role being uncertain. The CDR3 is 13 residues long. Trimming took 10 bases from V and 2 from J; bases not matched to a gene: 8. CDR3 in DNA: TGCGCCACCCCCAGGGGGTCCACCTACGAGCAGTACTTC. Translated: CATPRGSTYEQYF.

This chain links TRBV7-3 with TRBJ2-7; perhaps TRBD1 as D (5 bases). V was pared by 0 bases and J by 6 bases, with 9 bases between. The CDR3 has 13 residues. Germline CDR1 reads SGHTA; CDR2 reads FQGTGA. The CDR3 DNA follows: TGTGCCAGCAGCTTAACAGGGGTGGGCGAGCAGTACTTC. Amino acids: CASSLTGVGEQYF.

The CDR3 nucleotides read TGTGCCAGCAGCTCAAGTAGGTCAGGGGGCACTGAAGCTTTCTTT. It yields the protein CASSSSRSGGTEAFF. The V call is TRBV7-2, the J call TRBJ1-1, with TRBD1 matching 7 bases. Germline-derived CDR1 and CDR2 are SGHTA and FQGNSA. Trimming took 4 bases from V and 4 from J; bases not matched to a gene: 9. This CDR3 spans 15 amino acids.

The chain employs TRBV7-9 and TRBJ2-2; 10 bases agree with TRBD2. This CDR3 region has 15 residues. The germline CDR1 and CDR2 sequences are SEHNR and FQNEAQ (reference sequence). Unmatched junction bases numbered 5, after V lost 5 bases and J lost 5 bases. CDR3 sequence reads: CASSPGLASTGELFF. The DNA of the CDR3 is TGTGCCAGCAGCCCGGGACTAGCGTCAACCGGGGAGCTGTTTTTT.

This clone showed up just once. V usage is TRBV11-2 and J usage is TRBJ2-1, with a possible D match to TRBD2 (6 bases). V was clipped by 1 base and J by 2 bases, with 12 bases between them. The CDR3 covers 16 residues. CDR1 and CDR2 (germline): SGHAT, FQNNGV. The CDR3, as DNA: TGTGCCAGCAGCTTAGCCCTTAGCGGCACCTACAATGAGCAGTTCTTC. It is translated as CASSLALSGTYNEQFF.

This clone was found once. The CDR3 is CASSLTSGSLNEQFF. The DNA of the CDR3 is TGTGCCAGCAGCTTAACTAGCGGGAGTCTCAATGAGCAGTTCTTC. The J gene is TRBJ2-1, the V gene TRBV11-3; 11 nucleotides line up with TRBD2. Germline lookup yields CDR1 SGHNT and CDR2 YENEEA. The CDR3 is made up of 15 amino acids. V lost 2 bases and J lost 6; bases outside the gene matches: 3.

This clone was seen a handful of times. The genes are TRBV28 and TRBJ1-5; TRBD1 agrees at 7 bases. The CDR3 extends over 15 amino acids. Germline loops: CDR1 MDHEN, CDR2 SYDVKM. Trimming at V came to 6 bases and at J to 3 bases, leaving 8 bases not matched to a gene. Written as DNA, the CDR3 is TGTGCCAGCAGCCCGGACAGGTCGTACAATCAGCCCCAGCATTTT. Translated: CASSPDRSYNQPQHF. Using reference TRBV28 and TRBJ1-5 for the parts outside the CDR3, the full variable domain is DVKVTQSSRYLVKRTGEKVFLECVQDMDHENMFWYRQDPGLGLRLIYFSYDVKMKEKGDIPEGYSVSREKKERFSLILESASTNQTSMYLCASSPDRSYNQPQHFGDGTRLSIL.

The chain carries TRBV4-2 and TRBJ2-4; D uncertain. Germline V CDR1 and CDR2: LGHNA, YNFKEQ. V lost 1 base to trimming and J lost 0 bases, with 10 bases between them. This CDR3 region has 16 residues. The CDR3 DNA sequence: TGTGCCAGCAGCCAAGGACCGGTATTAGCCAAAAACATTCAGTACTTC. Its translation: CASSQGPVLAKNIQYF.